This entry describes one TCR beta chain. Repertoires were generated with immunoSEQ multiplex PCR, while TCRdb's copy carries only in-frame clones and drops some. In the table there are about 400,000 clones, approximately 86% of which are singletons. The cohort comprised adults aged about 18 to 90 years residing in approximately 25 US areas. Researchers sorted participants into cohorts using their self-reported clinical history. The sample originates from a study of blood T cell repertoires in COVID-19. Study details: T cells, B-cell-depleted T cells, or PBMCs provided the cDNA or gDNA that served as material.

This CDR3 comprises 18 residues. Germline CDR1 reads LNHDA; CDR2 reads SQIVND (reference sequence). V was clipped by 4 bases and J by 2 bases; unmatched bases: 14. Material: PBMCs or T cells enriched from blood (not recorded which). This clonotype was obtained from a woman between 40 and 55 years old with acute COVID-19. The gene calls are TRBV19 and TRBJ1-5; TRBD1 matches 7 bases. CDR3 nucleotides: TGTGCCAGTAGTAAAAGGGACAGCCCTTGGATGGGCAATCAGCCCCAGCATTTT. It codes for CASSKRDSPWMGNQPQHF.